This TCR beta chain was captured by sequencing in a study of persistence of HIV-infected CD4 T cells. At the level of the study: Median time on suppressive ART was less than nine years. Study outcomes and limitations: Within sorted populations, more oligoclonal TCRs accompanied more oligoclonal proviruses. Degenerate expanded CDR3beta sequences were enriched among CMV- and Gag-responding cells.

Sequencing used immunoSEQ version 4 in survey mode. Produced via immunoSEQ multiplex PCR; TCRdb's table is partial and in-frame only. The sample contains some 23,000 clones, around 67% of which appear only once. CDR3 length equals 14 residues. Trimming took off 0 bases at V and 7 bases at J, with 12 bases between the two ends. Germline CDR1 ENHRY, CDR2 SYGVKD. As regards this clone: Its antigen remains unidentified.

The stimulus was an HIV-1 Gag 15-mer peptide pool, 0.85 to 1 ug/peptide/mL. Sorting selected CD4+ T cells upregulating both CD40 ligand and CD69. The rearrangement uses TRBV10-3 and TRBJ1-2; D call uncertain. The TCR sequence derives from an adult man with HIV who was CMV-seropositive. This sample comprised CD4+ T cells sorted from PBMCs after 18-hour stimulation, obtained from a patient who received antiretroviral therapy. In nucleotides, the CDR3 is TGTGCCATCAGTGAGTCGGTCAGCACCAGTGGCTACACCTTC. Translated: CAISESVSTSGYTF.